The 8 T cell receptor beta chains presented below share a single source sample, sequenced in a study of shared clonotypes between healthy human individuals. Assay used: immunoSEQ multiplex PCR; TCRdb lists only in-frame clones, some missing. Of over 2 million clones listed, 85% to 95% are singletons. The sequenced material came from naive CD4+ T cells sorted from blood. Subset given: CD45RA+ positively selected. The receptors originated from a man aged 18 to 35 in good health.

This chain joins TRBV2 and TRBJ1-3; a possible D gene is TRBD1 (5 bases). Germline CDR1 is SNHLY and CDR2 is FYNNEI. V gave up 6 bases and J gave up 1 base, with 13 bases separating them. The CDR3 is 15 amino acids. In DNA, the CDR3 is TGTGCCAGCAGCCTCGCTTGGGGGTCTGGAAACACCATATATTTT. This translates into CASSLAWGSGNTIYF. The whole variable domain, filled in from reference TRBV2 and TRBJ1-3, reads EPEVTQTPSHQVTQMGQEVILRCVPISNHLYFYWYRQILGQKVEFLVSFYNNEISEKSEIFDDQFSVERPDGSNFTLKIRSTKLEDSAMYFCASSLAWGSGNTIYFGEGSWLTVV.

The CDR3 nucleotides read TGTGCCAGCAGCGCGGGACGGTCGGCCGGGGAGCTGTTTTTT. Translating gives CASSAGRSAGELFF. The chain couples TRBV5-8 to TRBJ2-2; TRBD2 is a possible D gene (6 bases). The V and J ends lost 4 bases and 6 bases respectively, with 13 bases between them. CDR3 length equals 14 residues. Per germline, CDR1 SGHTS and CDR2 YDEGEE.

The chain employs TRBV7-6 and TRBJ2-2; 7 nucleotides match TRBD2. The trim removed 6 bases at V and 5 bases at J, leaving 12 bases unmatched. This CDR3 contains 16 residues. Germline V gene sequence: CDR1 SGHVS, CDR2 FNYEAQ. The chain's CDR3 is CASRLRSSGGTGELFF. The CDR3 region has the DNA TGTGCCAGCAGGTTAAGGTCTAGCGGTGGAACCGGGGAGCTGTTTTTT. Looking up the rest from reference TRBV7-6 and TRBJ2-2 gives the full variable domain: GAGVSQSPRYKVTKRGQDVALRCDPISGHVSLYWYRQALGQGPEFLTYFNYEAQQDKSGLPNDRFSAERPEGSISTLTIQRTEQRDSAMYRCASRLRSSGGTGELFFGEGSRLTVL.

This chain links TRBV5-4 with TRBJ2-7; 8 bases agree with TRBD2. This CDR3 contains 16 residues. In germline, CDR1 is SGHNT, CDR2 YYREEE (reference sequence). Unmatched junction bases numbered 9, after V lost 4 bases and J lost 0 bases. The CDR3 loop is CASSRTGTRGSYEQYF. The CDR3 bases are TGTGCCAGCAGCCGCACCGGGACTAGAGGCTCCTACGAGCAGTACTTC.

As regards this clone: Other DNA sequences in the same sample also yield this CDR3. V is TRBV5-1 and J is TRBJ2-2; D is ambiguous. Germline V CDR1 and CDR2: SGHRS, YFSETQ. This CDR3 has 14 amino acids. Trimming removed 0 bases from V and 4 bases from J, with 7 bases in between. The CDR3: CASSLARSTGELFF. The CDR3 coding sequence is TGCGCCAGCAGCTTGGCCCGTAGCACCGGGGAGCTGTTTTTT.

This clone was recorded once. The gene calls are TRBV7-2 and TRBJ1-1; no reliable D call. This CDR3 region has 14 residues. CDR1 is SGHTA, CDR2 FQGNSA, per germline. The V end was cut by 4 bases, the J end by 5 bases, with 14 bases between. The CDR3 sequence: CASSSHMVGTEAFF. The DNA for the CDR3 is TGTGCCAGCAGCTCGCACATGGTGGGGACTGAAGCTTTCTTT.

V is TRBV6-1 and J is TRBJ2-4, with 8 bases fitting TRBD2. Unmatched junction bases numbered 5, after V lost 7 bases and J lost 0 bases. The CDR3 totals 15 residues. CDR1 is MNHNS, CDR2 SASEGT, per germline. DNA for the CDR3: TGTGCCAGCAACGGGGGGGGAAGAGCCAAAAACATTCAGTACTTC. It codes for CASNGGGRAKNIQYF.

This chain connects TRBV6-5 to TRBJ1-2, with TRBD1 matching 7 bases. The CDR3 extends over 15 amino acids. With V trimmed by 0 bases and J by 3 bases, 4 bases remained unmatched. The germline CDR1 and CDR2 sequences are MNHEY and SVGAGI. CDR3 sequence reads: CASSYSYGQDYGYTF. CDR3 bases: TGTGCCAGCAGTTACTCGTATGGACAGGACTATGGCTACACCTTC.